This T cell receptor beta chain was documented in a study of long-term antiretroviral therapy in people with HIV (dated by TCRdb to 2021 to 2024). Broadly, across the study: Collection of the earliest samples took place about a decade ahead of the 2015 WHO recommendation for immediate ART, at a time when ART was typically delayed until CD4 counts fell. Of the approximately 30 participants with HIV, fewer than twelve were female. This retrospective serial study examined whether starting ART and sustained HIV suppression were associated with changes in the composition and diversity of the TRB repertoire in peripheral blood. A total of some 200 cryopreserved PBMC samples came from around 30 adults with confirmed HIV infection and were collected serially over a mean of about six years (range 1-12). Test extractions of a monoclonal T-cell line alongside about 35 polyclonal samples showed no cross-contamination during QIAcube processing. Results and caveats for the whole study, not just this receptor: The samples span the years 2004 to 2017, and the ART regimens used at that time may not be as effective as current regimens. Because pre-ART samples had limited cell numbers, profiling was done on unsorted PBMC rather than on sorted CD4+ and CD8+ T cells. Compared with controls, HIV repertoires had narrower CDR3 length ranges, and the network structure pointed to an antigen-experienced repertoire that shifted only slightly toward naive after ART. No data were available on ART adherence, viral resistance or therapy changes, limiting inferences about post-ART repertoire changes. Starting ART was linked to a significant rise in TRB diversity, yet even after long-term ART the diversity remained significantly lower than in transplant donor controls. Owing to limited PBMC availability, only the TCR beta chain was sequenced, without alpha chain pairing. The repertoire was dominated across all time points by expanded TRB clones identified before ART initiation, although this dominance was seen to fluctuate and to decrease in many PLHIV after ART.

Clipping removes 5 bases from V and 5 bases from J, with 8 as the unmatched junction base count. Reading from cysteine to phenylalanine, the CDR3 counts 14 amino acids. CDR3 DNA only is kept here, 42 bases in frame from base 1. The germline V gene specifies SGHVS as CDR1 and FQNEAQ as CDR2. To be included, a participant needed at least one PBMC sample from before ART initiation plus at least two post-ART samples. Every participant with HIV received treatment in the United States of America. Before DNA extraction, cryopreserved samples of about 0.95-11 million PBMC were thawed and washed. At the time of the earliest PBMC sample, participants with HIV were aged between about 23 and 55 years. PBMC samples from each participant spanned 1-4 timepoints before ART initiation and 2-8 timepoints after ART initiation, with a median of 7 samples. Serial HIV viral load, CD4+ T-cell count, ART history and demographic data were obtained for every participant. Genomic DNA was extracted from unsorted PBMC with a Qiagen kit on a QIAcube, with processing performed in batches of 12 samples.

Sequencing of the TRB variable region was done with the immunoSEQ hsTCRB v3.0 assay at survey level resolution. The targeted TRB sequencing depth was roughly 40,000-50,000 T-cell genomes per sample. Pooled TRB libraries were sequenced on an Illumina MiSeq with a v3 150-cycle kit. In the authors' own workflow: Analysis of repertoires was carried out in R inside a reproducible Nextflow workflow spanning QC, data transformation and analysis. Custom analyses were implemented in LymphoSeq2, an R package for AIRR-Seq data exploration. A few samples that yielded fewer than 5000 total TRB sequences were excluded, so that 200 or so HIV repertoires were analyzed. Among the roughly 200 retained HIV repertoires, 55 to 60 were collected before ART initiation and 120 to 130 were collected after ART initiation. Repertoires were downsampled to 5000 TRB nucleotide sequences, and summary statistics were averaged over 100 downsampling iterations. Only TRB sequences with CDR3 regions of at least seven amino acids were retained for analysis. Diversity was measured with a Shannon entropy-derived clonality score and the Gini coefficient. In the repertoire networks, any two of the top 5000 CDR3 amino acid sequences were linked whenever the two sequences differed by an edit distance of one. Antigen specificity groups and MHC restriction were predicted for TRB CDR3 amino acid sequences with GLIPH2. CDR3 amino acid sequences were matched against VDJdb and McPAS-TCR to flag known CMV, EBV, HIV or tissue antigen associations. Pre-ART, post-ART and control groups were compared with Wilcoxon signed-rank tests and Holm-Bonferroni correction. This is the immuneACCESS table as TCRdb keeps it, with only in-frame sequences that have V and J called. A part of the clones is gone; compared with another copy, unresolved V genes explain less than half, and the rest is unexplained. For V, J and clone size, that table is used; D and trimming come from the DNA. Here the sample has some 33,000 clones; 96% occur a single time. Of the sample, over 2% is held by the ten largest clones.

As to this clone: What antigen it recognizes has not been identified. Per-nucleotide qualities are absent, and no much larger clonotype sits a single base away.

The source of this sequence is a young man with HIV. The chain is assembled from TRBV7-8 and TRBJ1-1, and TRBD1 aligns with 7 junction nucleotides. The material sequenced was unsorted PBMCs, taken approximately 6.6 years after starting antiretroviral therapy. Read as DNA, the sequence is TGTGCCAGCAGCCTAACAGGGGTGGGGACTGAAGCTTTCTTT. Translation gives CASSLTGVGTEAFF.